Below, 28 T cell receptor beta chains from the same sample are listed, as sequenced in a study of T-cell reconstitution after alpha-beta-depleted transplantation in children. TCRbeta library construction was performed incorporating unique molecular identifiers. Using its own MiXCR run on the PCR reads, TCRdb lists one record per CDR3 protein. The sample records hundreds of thousands of distinct CDR3 sequences, around 12% being singletons. Sequences were derived from PBMCs, sampled before TCRalphabeta/CD19-depleted stem cell transplant. These receptors came from a girl aged 2 to 10 with congenital amegakaryocytic thrombocytopenia, due to receive a stem cell transplant.

The J gene is TRBJ2-7, the V gene TRBV12-3 or TRBV12-4; D is unresolved. The CDR3 contains 15 residues. V gave up 6 bases and J gave up 4 bases, with 19 bases separating them. CDR3 nucleotides: TGTGCCAGCAGCCCAGGATCACCCATCCCATACGAGCAGTACTTC. This sequence encodes CASSPGSPIPYEQYF.

This clonotype has a count of ten or more. The rearrangement links TRBV4-2 to TRBJ2-1; D might be TRBD1 or TRBD2, each matching 5 bases. The CDR3 length is 16 residues. Per the germline V gene, CDR1 is LGHNA and CDR2 is YNFKEQ. Trimming took 1 base from V and 5 from J, leaving 15 bases between them. The CDR3 nucleotides are TGTGCCAGCAGCCAAGTTGGGGGAGAGAGACACAATGAGCAGTTCTTC. Protein product: CASSQVGGERHNEQFF.

The genes are TRBV19 and TRBJ2-1, with D possibly being TRBD2 (6 bases). The CDR3 sequence is 15 residues long. Trimming pared 6 bases from V and 1 base from J, leaving 13 bases between. Germline CDR1 is LNHDA and CDR2 is SQIVND (reference sequence). CDR3 amino acids: CASSQTSCSYNEQFF. Written as DNA, the CDR3 is TGTGCCAGTAGCCAGACTAGTTGTTCCTACAATGAGCAGTTCTTC.

A remark on this clonotype: The junction does not match germline at one end; this may be a read error. V gene TRBV20-1 combines with J gene TRBJ2-5, with 7 bases lining up with TRBD2. The CDR3 is made up of 12 amino acids. Germline CDR1 reads DFQATT; CDR2 reads SNEGSKA (reference sequence). CDR3 sequence (DNA): TGCAGTGCTAGTGAAAGGGAGACTAGCCTGCACTTC. Protein product: CSASERETSLHF.

Details on this clonotype: A much larger clone sits a single nucleotide away, making a read error possible. The conserved closing phenylalanine or tryptophan is absent in this CDR3, likely reflecting a read error. This chain joins TRBV5-1 and TRBJ2-3; 13 bases fit TRBD2. V shed 4 bases and J 4 bases; nucleotides not matched to a gene: 6. Germline CDR1 SGHRS, CDR2 YFSETQ. This CDR3 region has 16 residues. CDR3 bases: TGCGCCAGCAGCGTAGGACTAGCGGGAGAAGCAGATACGCAGTATTTG. It translates to CASSVGLAGEADTQYL.

The chain carries TRBV5-1 and TRBJ2-1, with D perhaps TRBD1 or TRBD2 (6 bases each). The CDR3 has 18 residues. Germline CDR1 and CDR2: SGHRS and YFSETQ. Trimming pared 3 bases from V and 4 bases from J, leaving 23 bases between. This chain's CDR3 is CASSSAGTGEGGYNEQFF. For the CDR3, the DNA is TGCGCCAGCAGCTCGGCCGGGACGGGAGAGGGGGGATACAATGAGCAGTTCTTC.

Of note for this clonotype: A much larger clone lies one base from this, so it may be a read error. The chain links TRBV7-3 to TRBJ2-2, with D hard to call. The CDR3 is made up of 13 amino acids. Germline V gene sequence: CDR1 SGHTA, CDR2 FQGTGA. Trimming took 7 bases from V and 0 from J, leaving 6 bases between them. The CDR3 is CASTATNTGELFF. CDR3 DNA sequence: TGTGCCAGCACCGCGACGAACACCGGGGAGCTGTTTTTT.

This clonotype was seen a handful of times. This chain links TRBV11-1 with TRBJ2-7; 11 positions agree with TRBD2. V was pared by 4 bases and J by 2 bases, with 13 bases of the junction left unmatched. The CDR3 loop spans 18 amino acids. Germline V lookup: CDR1 SGHAT, CDR2 FQDESV (reference sequence). For the CDR3, the DNA is TGTGCCAGCAGCTCAACAATAGCGGGAGGGCCGGCCGCCTACGAGCAGTACTTC. This gives the protein CASSSTIAGGPAAYEQYF.

The table lists this clonotype with a few counts. The chain uses TRBV5-1 and TRBJ1-2; perhaps TRBD1 as D (5 bases). V was cut by 4 bases and J by 4 bases, with 17 bases left in between. The length of the CDR3 is 15 residues. Germline CDR1 reads SGHRS; CDR2 reads YFSETQ. CDR3 loop: CASSPYPGGTYGYTF. The CDR3 DNA reads TGCGCCAGCAGCCCCTACCCTGGGGGTACCTATGGCTACACCTTC.

The sample holds a few counts of this clonotype. The V and J genes are TRBV20-1 and TRBJ2-7; D is tentatively TRBD1 or TRBD2 (7 bases each). The CDR3 runs 16 residues. CDR1 is DFQATT, CDR2 SNEGSKA, per germline (reference sequence). Trimming took off 1 base at V and 3 bases at J, with 19 bases between the two ends. CDR3 region: CSARGWEGATYYEQYF. The CDR3 bases are TGCAGTGCTAGAGGGTGGGAGGGGGCGACCTACTACGAGCAGTACTTC.

The chain combines TRBV29-1 with TRBJ2-1; the D is unclear. V was clipped by 7 bases and J by 6 bases, with 10 bases between them. Germline V gene sequence: CDR1 SQVTM, CDR2 ANQGSEA. The CDR3 loop spans 11 amino acids. In DNA form, the CDR3 reads TGCAGCGCCGGATGGAGCAATGAGCAGTTCTTC. As protein: CSAGWSNEQFF.

The V call is TRBV11-2, the J call TRBJ2-1; D is perhaps TRBD2 (5 bases). CDR3 length: 20 amino acids. CDR1 and CDR2 (germline): SGHAT, FQNNGV. Trimming took off 0 bases at V and 3 bases at J, with 24 bases between the two ends. The DNA of the CDR3 is TGTGCCAGCAGCTTAGATCGGGCCAGCGGAGACACCCTTTGCTACAATGAGCAGTTCTTC. Its translation is CASSLDRASGDTLCYNEQFF.

On this clonotype itself: A much larger clone is a single base away; this may be a read error. The chain employs TRBV20-1 and TRBJ2-5; the D is unclear. V shed 0 bases and J shed 3 bases, with 8 bases lying between them. Germline-derived CDR1 and CDR2 are DFQATT and SNEGSKA (reference sequence). The CDR3 is 13 residues long. The DNA for the CDR3 is TGCAGTGCTAGAGATGCAGCAGAAGAGACCCAGTACTTC. It yields the protein CSARDAAEETQYF.

This clonotype was detected a few times. The V and J genes are TRBV5-1 and TRBJ2-2; D remains ambiguous. V was pared by 7 bases and J by 6 bases, with 10 bases between. Germline values: CDR1 SGHRS, CDR2 YFSETQ. The length of the CDR3 is 12 residues. CDR3 loop: CASGQTSGELFF. Written as DNA, the CDR3 is TGCGCCAGCGGCCAGACTTCCGGGGAGCTGTTTTTT.

This clonotype has a count of ten or more. The chain is built from TRBV12-3 or TRBV12-4 and TRBJ1-1; TRBD1 matches at 7 bases. J gave up 2 bases and V 8 bases, and 8 bases lay outside the gene matches. There are 14 residues in the CDR3. CDR3 residues: CASAWGTANTEAFF. CDR3 DNA sequence: TGTGCCAGCGCCTGGGGGACAGCTAACACTGAAGCTTTCTTT.

This clonotype was seen only a few times. The chain carries TRBV20-1 and TRBJ1-1, with 10 bases matching TRBD1. Germline CDR1 and CDR2: DFQATT and SNEGSKA (reference sequence). With 3 bases clipped from V and 1 base from J, the junction kept 11 bases outside the gene matches. The CDR3 loop spans 17 amino acids. CDR3 bases: TGCAGTGCTAGGGGGTTGAAACGGACAGGGGGGAACACTGAAGCTTTCTTT. Translation gives CSARGLKRTGGNTEAFF.

This clonotype was observed many times. This chain uses TRBV20-1 with TRBJ2-7; 11 positions match TRBD2. The germline V gene has CDR1 DFQATT and CDR2 SNEGSKA (reference sequence). The CDR3 runs 15 residues. V lost 0 bases and J lost 3; bases outside the gene matches: 4. CDR3 in amino acids: CSARDVAGGLYEQYF. DNA of the CDR3: TGCAGTGCTAGAGATGTAGCGGGAGGGCTCTACGAGCAGTACTTC.

This chain connects TRBV18 to TRBJ2-5; possible D gene TRBD1, 5 bases. Trimming shortened V by 3 bases and J by 5 bases, and 19 bases separated the two germline ends. The CDR3 has 16 amino acids. Germline V gene lookup returns CDR1 KGHSH and CDR2 LQKENI. The CDR3 DNA is TGTGCCAGCTCACCGGCGGCAGGGCTTTTAATGGAGACCCAGTACTTC. It translates to CASSPAAGLLMETQYF.

The chain couples TRBV30 to TRBJ2-1, with D possibly being TRBD2 (5 bases). Germline CDR1 and CDR2: GTSNPN and SVGIG (reference sequence). Between the trimmed V and J ends, which lost 0 bases and 10 bases, there was a span of 7 bases. The CDR3 is made up of 11 amino acids. CDR3 loop: CAWSVGEEQFF. The CDR3 bases are TGTGCCTGGAGTGTCGGGGAGGAGCAGTTCTTC.

The chain combines TRBV30 with TRBJ2-7; no reliable D call. The V gene's germline CDR1 is GTSNPN and CDR2 SVGIG (reference sequence). The V end was cut by 3 bases, the J end by 0 bases, with 6 bases between. This CDR3 is built from 12 residues. CDR3 sequence: CAWSLTSYEQYF. The CDR3 DNA reads TGTGCCTGGAGCCTAACCTCCTACGAGCAGTACTTC.

This chain uses TRBV27 with TRBJ1-2; D not resolved. Per germline, CDR1 MNHEY and CDR2 SMNVEV (reference sequence). V lost 11 bases to trimming and J lost 2 bases, with 15 bases between them. This CDR3 is 13 amino acids long. The CDR3 nucleotides read TGTGCCTCGTCCGGGCAGGCGAACTATGGCTACACCTTC. Translation: CASSGQANYGYTF.

In this sample, this clonotype turned up many times. This rearrangement joins TRBV7-9 to TRBJ2-5; D not resolved. The CDR3 has 14 residues. Per germline, CDR1 SEHNR and CDR2 FQNEAQ (reference sequence). The ends were cut back, 5 bases at V and 5 bases at J, with 15 bases in the middle. CDR3 amino acids: CASSNRFVMETQYF. The CDR3, as DNA: TGTGCCAGCAGCAACCGTTTCGTCATGGAGACCCAGTACTTC. Full variable domain (rest looked up from reference TRBV7-9 and TRBJ2-5): DTGVSQNPRHKITKRGQNVTFRCDPISEHNRLYWYRQTLGQGPEFLTYFQNEAQLEKSRLLSDRFSAERPKGSFSTLEIQRTEQGDSAMYLCASSNRFVMETQYFGPGTRLLVL.

The sample holds many counts of this clonotype. The rearrangement links TRBV20-1 to TRBJ2-1, with 12 bases matching TRBD2. Germline loops: CDR1 DFQATT, CDR2 SNEGSKA (reference sequence). V lost 5 bases, J lost 4 bases, and 3 bases stayed unmatched. The CDR3 sequence is 14 residues long. This CDR3 reads CSAHGLAGYNEQFF. CDR3 nucleotides: TGCAGTGCTCACGGACTAGCGGGGTACAATGAGCAGTTCTTC.

J is TRBJ2-1 and V is TRBV11-3; 10 nucleotides align to TRBD2. CDR1 SGHNT and CDR2 YENEEA come from the germline V gene. V shed 5 bases and J 7 bases; nucleotides not matched to a gene: 5. The length of the CDR3 is 14 residues. The CDR3 DNA sequence: TGTGCCAGCAGCCCCGGGACTAGCGTAAATGAGCAGTTCTTC. Its protein is CASSPGTSVNEQFF.

This clonotype appeared a few times. V and J are TRBV12-3 or TRBV12-4 and TRBJ2-7; 7 bases align to TRBD1. The ends lost 6 bases at V and 3 bases at J; junction bases unmatched: 8. CDR3 length equals 14 residues. CDR3: CASRPRTGDYEQYF. The CDR3 DNA sequence: TGTGCCAGCAGGCCCCGGACAGGAGACTACGAGCAGTACTTC.

The rearrangement joins TRBV6-5 to TRBJ1-5; D not resolved. V lost 2 bases, J lost 2 bases, and 16 bases lay in between. This CDR3 has 17 amino acids. Germline V CDR1 and CDR2: MNHEY, SVGAGI. The CDR3 DNA sequence: TGTGCCAGCAGTTACGGGGTATATGTCGTAGGCAATCAGCCCCAGCATTTT. Translating gives CASSYGVYVVGNQPQHF.

The CDR3 sequence is CASSLEYDTQYF. The DNA for the CDR3 is TGTGCCAGCAGCTTAGAATACGATACGCAGTATTTT. The chain uses TRBV11-2 and TRBJ2-3, with no clear D. From germline, CDR1 is SGHAT and CDR2 FQNNGV. The CDR3 length is 12 residues. The V end was cut by 0 bases, the J end by 6 bases, with 4 bases between.

This clonotype was detected a few times. The rearrangement uses TRBV11-2 and TRBJ2-2; 8 bases are a match to TRBD2. J gave up 4 bases and V 5 bases, and 6 bases lay outside the gene matches. The germline CDR1 and CDR2 sequences are SGHAT and FQNNGV. The CDR3 length is 15 residues. CDR3 nucleotide sequence: TGTGCCAGCAGCCCAACCCTAGCGGGCACCGGGGAGCTGTTTTTT. This gives the protein CASSPTLAGTGELFF. Variable domain in full (rest from reference TRBV11-2 and TRBJ2-2): EAGVAQSPRYKIIEKRQSVAFWCNPISGHATLYWYQQILGQGPKLLIQFQNNGVVDDSQLPKDRFSAERLKGVDSTLKIQPAKLEDSAVYLCASSPTLAGTGELFFGEGSRLTVL.